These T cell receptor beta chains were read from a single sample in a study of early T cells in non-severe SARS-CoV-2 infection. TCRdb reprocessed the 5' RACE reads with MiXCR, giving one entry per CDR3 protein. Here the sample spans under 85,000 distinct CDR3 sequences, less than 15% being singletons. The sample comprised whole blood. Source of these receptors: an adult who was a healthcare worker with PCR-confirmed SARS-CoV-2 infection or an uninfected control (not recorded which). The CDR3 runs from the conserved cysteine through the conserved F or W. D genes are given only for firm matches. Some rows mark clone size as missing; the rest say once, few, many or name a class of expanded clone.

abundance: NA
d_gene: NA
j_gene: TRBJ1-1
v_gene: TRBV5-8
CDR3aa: CASSLAWKRSEAFF
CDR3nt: TGTGCCAGCAGCTTGGCCTGGAAACGCTCTGAAGCTTTCTTT

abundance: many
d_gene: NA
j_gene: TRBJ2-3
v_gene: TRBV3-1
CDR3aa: CASSHRTDTQYF
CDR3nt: TGTGCCAGCAGCCACCGCACAGATACGCAGTATTTT

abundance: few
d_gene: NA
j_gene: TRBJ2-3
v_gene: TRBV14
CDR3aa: CASSEVFGSTQYF
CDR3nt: TGTGCCAGCAGCGAGGTTTTTGGTTCTACGCAGTATTTT

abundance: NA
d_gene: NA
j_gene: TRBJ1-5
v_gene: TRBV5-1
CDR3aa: CASSLDSAQPQHF
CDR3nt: TGCGCCAGCAGCTTGGACAGTGCTCAGCCCCAGCATTTT

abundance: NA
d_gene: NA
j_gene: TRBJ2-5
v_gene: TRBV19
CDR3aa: CASMGVSSHRETQYF
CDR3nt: TGTGCCAGCATGGGGGTCAGCTCGCACAGGGAGACCCAGTACTTC

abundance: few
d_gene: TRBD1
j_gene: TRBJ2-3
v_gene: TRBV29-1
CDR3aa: CSGDSGTDTQYF
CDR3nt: TGCAGCGGGGACAGCGGCACAGATACGCAGTATTTT

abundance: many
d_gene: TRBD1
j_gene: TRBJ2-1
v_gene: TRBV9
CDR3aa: CASSETGTAAYNEQFF
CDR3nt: TGTGCCAGCAGCGAAACCGGGACAGCCGCCTACAATGAGCAGTTCTTC

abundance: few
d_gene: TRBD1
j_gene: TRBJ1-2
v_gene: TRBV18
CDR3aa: CASSPGGTAPLTGGYTF
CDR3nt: TGTGCCAGCTCACCAGGGGGGACAGCCCCTCTAACGGGAGGCTACACCTTC

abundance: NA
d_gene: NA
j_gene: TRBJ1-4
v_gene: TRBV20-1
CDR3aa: CSAEGRRNEKLFF
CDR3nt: TGCAGTGCCGAAGGACGACGTAATGAAAAACTGTTTTTT

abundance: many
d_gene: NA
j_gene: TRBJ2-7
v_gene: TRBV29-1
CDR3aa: CSVEDQRDEQYF
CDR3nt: TGCAGCGTTGAAGATCAAAGGGACGAGCAGTACTTC

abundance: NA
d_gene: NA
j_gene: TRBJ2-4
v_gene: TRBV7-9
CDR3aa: CASSSYTAEAKNIQYF
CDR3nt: TGTGCCAGCAGCTCTTACACAGCCGAAGCCAAAAACATTCAGTACTTC